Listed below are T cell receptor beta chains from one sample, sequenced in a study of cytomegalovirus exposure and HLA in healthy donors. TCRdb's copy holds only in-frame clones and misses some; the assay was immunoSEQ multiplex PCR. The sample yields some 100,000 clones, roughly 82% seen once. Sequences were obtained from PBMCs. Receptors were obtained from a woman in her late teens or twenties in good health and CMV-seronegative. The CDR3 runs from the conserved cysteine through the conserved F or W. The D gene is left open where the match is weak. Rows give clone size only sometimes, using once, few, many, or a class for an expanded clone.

CDR3 protein: CASSQDFVTAGDYEQYF
CDR3 DNA: TGCGCCAGCAGCCAAGATTTTGTGACGGCAGGGGACTACGAGCAGTACTTC
D gene: NA
clone size: NA
V gene: TRBV4-3
J gene: TRBJ2-7

CDR3 protein: CASSQEGDRDNYGYTF
CDR3 DNA: TGCGCCAGCAGCCAAGAAGGGGACAGAGATAACTATGGCTACACCTTC
D gene: TRBD1
clone size: NA
V gene: TRBV4-1
J gene: TRBJ1-2

CDR3 protein: CASSLMGGFEGTGELFF
CDR3 DNA: TGTGCCAGCAGCCTAATGGGGGGGTTCGAGGGCACCGGGGAGCTGTTTTTT
D gene: TRBD2
clone size: NA
V gene: TRBV5-6
J gene: TRBJ2-2

CDR3 protein: CSVAPGTPLRMNTEAFF
CDR3 DNA: TGCAGCGTTGCCCCTGGGACTCCCCTCAGGATGAACACTGAAGCTTTCTTT
D gene: NA
clone size: NA
V gene: TRBV29-1
J gene: TRBJ1-1

CDR3 protein: CASSLDRGNTEAFF
CDR3 DNA: TGTGCCAGCAGCTTGGATCGGGGGAACACTGAAGCTTTCTTT
D gene: NA
clone size: NA
V gene: TRBV7-2
J gene: TRBJ1-1

CDR3 protein: CASSSALLAGTDTQYF
CDR3 DNA: TGTGCCAGCAGTTCCGCCTTACTAGCGGGCACAGATACGCAGTATTTT
D gene: TRBD2
clone size: NA
V gene: TRBV28
J gene: TRBJ2-3

CDR3 protein: CASSPPPPGEQYF
CDR3 DNA: TGTGCCAGCTCACCACCCCCCCCGGGTGAGCAGTACTTC
D gene: NA
clone size: NA
V gene: TRBV18
J gene: TRBJ2-7

CDR3 protein: CSSSPSRANTEAFF
CDR3 DNA: TGTTCCAGCAGCCCCTCCAGGGCTAACACTGAAGCTTTCTTT
D gene: NA
clone size: NA
V gene: TRBV7-3
J gene: TRBJ1-1

CDR3 protein: CASTPGVNSYEQYF
CDR3 DNA: TGTGCCAGTACTCCAGGGGTAAACTCCTACGAGCAGTACTTC
D gene: NA
clone size: NA
V gene: TRBV19
J gene: TRBJ2-7

CDR3 protein: CASSFTPTGGTSWYF
CDR3 DNA: TGTGCCAGCAGTTTTACCCCCACCGGGGGGACTAGTTGGTATTTT
D gene: TRBD2
clone size: NA
V gene: TRBV28
J gene: TRBJ2-3

CDR3 protein: CASSQVLNRQNTEAFF
CDR3 DNA: TGCGCCAGCAGCCAAGTCCTAAACAGACAGAACACTGAAGCTTTCTTT
D gene: NA
clone size: few
V gene: TRBV4-3
J gene: TRBJ1-1

CDR3 protein: CASSRVADQPQHF
CDR3 DNA: TGTGCCAGCAGCCGGGTCGCCGATCAGCCCCAGCATTTT
D gene: NA
clone size: NA
V gene: TRBV6-5
J gene: TRBJ1-5

CDR3 protein: CASSFGRANTGELFF
CDR3 DNA: TGCGCCAGCAGCTTTGGCAGGGCGAACACCGGGGAGCTGTTTTTT
D gene: NA
clone size: NA
V gene: TRBV5-1
J gene: TRBJ2-2

CDR3 protein: CASSPGDRAKYF
CDR3 DNA: TGTGCCAGCAGCCCGGGGGACAGGGCGAAGTACTTC
D gene: TRBD1
clone size: NA
V gene: TRBV7-9
J gene: TRBJ2-4

CDR3 protein: CASSVVQGQGPAQPQHF
CDR3 DNA: TGTGCCAGCAGCGTAGTTCAAGGACAGGGGCCGGCTCAGCCCCAGCATTTT
D gene: TRBD1
clone size: NA
V gene: TRBV9
J gene: TRBJ1-5

CDR3 protein: CASSHREGAAGELFF
CDR3 DNA: TGCGCCAGCAGCCACAGAGAAGGGGCCGCCGGGGAGCTGTTTTTT
D gene: NA
clone size: NA
V gene: TRBV4-3
J gene: TRBJ2-2

CDR3 protein: CASSAGQDYEQYF
CDR3 DNA: TGTGCCAGCAGCGCCGGACAGGACTACGAGCAGTACTTC
D gene: TRBD1
clone size: few
V gene: TRBV9
J gene: TRBJ2-7

CDR3 protein: CASSLVADSGNTIYF
CDR3 DNA: TGTGCCAGCAGCTTAGTGGCAGACTCTGGAAACACCATATATTTT
D gene: NA
clone size: NA
V gene: TRBV7-8
J gene: TRBJ1-3

CDR3 protein: CASSMGALAAYYNEQFF
CDR3 DNA: TGTGCCAGTAGTATGGGGGCACTAGCGGCATATTACAATGAGCAGTTCTTC
D gene: TRBD2
clone size: NA
V gene: TRBV19
J gene: TRBJ2-1

CDR3 protein: CSVVQGPIPPQADTQYF
CDR3 DNA: TGCAGCGTTGTTCAGGGGCCAATCCCCCCCCAGGCAGATACGCAGTATTTT
D gene: NA
clone size: once
V gene: TRBV29-1
J gene: TRBJ2-3

CDR3 protein: CASSLGGVLLETQYF
CDR3 DNA: TGTGCTAGCAGCTTAGGGGGGGTCTTGCTGGAGACCCAGTACTTC
D gene: NA
clone size: few
V gene: TRBV7-7
J gene: TRBJ2-5

CDR3 protein: CASSQVYRVSNEKLFF
CDR3 DNA: TGTGCCAGCAGCCAAGTTTACAGGGTATCTAATGAAAAACTGTTTTTT
D gene: NA
clone size: NA
V gene: TRBV4-2
J gene: TRBJ1-4

CDR3 protein: CSSSGPGELFF
CDR3 DNA: TGTTCCAGCAGCGGGCCCGGGGAGCTGTTTTTT
D gene: NA
clone size: NA
V gene: TRBV7-9
J gene: TRBJ2-2

CDR3 protein: CASSDGTGNIHEQYF
CDR3 DNA: TGCGCCAGCAGCGACGGGACAGGAAATATTCACGAGCAGTACTTC
D gene: TRBD1
clone size: NA
V gene: TRBV5-1
J gene: TRBJ2-7

CDR3 protein: CASSVTDTEYIQYF
CDR3 DNA: TGTGCCAGCAGCGTAACGGACACGGAATACATTCAGTACTTC
D gene: NA
clone size: NA
V gene: TRBV9
J gene: TRBJ2-4

CDR3 protein: CAWSGLGSNEKLFF
CDR3 DNA: TGTGCCTGGAGTGGTTTAGGGAGTAATGAAAAACTGTTTTTT
D gene: NA
clone size: NA
V gene: TRBV30
J gene: TRBJ1-4

CDR3 protein: CASSELGQPNEKLFF
CDR3 DNA: TGTGCCAGCAGTGAACTGGGACAGCCGAATGAAAAACTGTTTTTT
D gene: TRBD1
clone size: NA
V gene: TRBV2
J gene: TRBJ1-4

CDR3 protein: CASSASGGHTEAFF
CDR3 DNA: TGTGCCAGTAGTGCCTCGGGAGGGCACACTGAAGCTTTCTTT
D gene: NA
clone size: NA
V gene: TRBV19
J gene: TRBJ1-1

CDR3 protein: CASQPSGQLDQPQHF
CDR3 DNA: TGTGCCAGCCAACCCTCAGGACAGCTTGATCAGCCCCAGCATTTT
D gene: NA
clone size: NA
V gene: TRBV4-2
J gene: TRBJ1-5

CDR3 protein: CASSAGQMNYEQYF
CDR3 DNA: TGTGCCAGCAGCGCGGGACAGATGAACTACGAGCAGTACTTC
D gene: NA
clone size: NA
V gene: TRBV6-6
J gene: TRBJ2-7

CDR3 protein: CAISLDKRRYEQYF
CDR3 DNA: TGTGCCATCAGTTTAGACAAACGGCGCTACGAGCAGTACTTC
D gene: NA
clone size: NA
V gene: TRBV10-3
J gene: TRBJ2-7

CDR3 protein: CASSLDRTAGELFF
CDR3 DNA: TGTGCCAGCAGCTTAGATCGCACGGCCGGGGAGCTGTTTTTT
D gene: NA
clone size: NA
V gene: TRBV7-9
J gene: TRBJ2-2

CDR3 protein: CASSIGRVTNTGELFF
CDR3 DNA: TGTGCCAGTAGTATAGGACGGGTCACGAACACCGGGGAGCTGTTTTTT
D gene: NA
clone size: once
V gene: TRBV19
J gene: TRBJ2-2

CDR3 protein: CASRVLIRDSPLHF
CDR3 DNA: TGTGCCAGCAGGGTACTAATCCGAGATTCACCCCTCCACTTT
D gene: NA
clone size: NA
V gene: TRBV6-5
J gene: TRBJ1-6

CDR3 protein: CASTVATNEKLFF
CDR3 DNA: TGTGCCAGCACAGTTGCAACTAATGAAAAACTGTTTTTT
D gene: NA
clone size: NA
V gene: TRBV2
J gene: TRBJ1-4

CDR3 protein: CASSTRDRGSYEQYF
CDR3 DNA: TGCGCCAGCAGCACCCGGGACAGGGGATCTTACGAGCAGTACTTC
D gene: TRBD1
clone size: NA
V gene: TRBV4-1
J gene: TRBJ2-7

CDR3 protein: CATASGYGYTF
CDR3 DNA: TGTGCCACCGCCAGCGGCTATGGCTACACCTTC
D gene: NA
clone size: NA
V gene: TRBV27
J gene: TRBJ1-2

CDR3 protein: CASSLSGRARLVYNEQFF
CDR3 DNA: TGTGCCAGCAGTCTTAGCGGGAGGGCCCGTTTGGTCTACAATGAGCAGTTCTTC
D gene: TRBD2
clone size: NA
V gene: TRBV28
J gene: TRBJ2-1

CDR3 protein: CASSQERIAGYEKLFF
CDR3 DNA: TGCGCCAGCAGCCAAGAACGGATAGCAGGGTATGAAAAACTGTTTTTT
D gene: NA
clone size: NA
V gene: TRBV4-3
J gene: TRBJ1-4

CDR3 protein: CASSESGELTYEQYF
CDR3 DNA: TGTGCCAGCAGCGAGAGCGGGGAGCTAACCTACGAGCAGTACTTC
D gene: TRBD2
clone size: NA
V gene: TRBV9
J gene: TRBJ2-7

CDR3 protein: CATGTGVHEQYF
CDR3 DNA: TGTGCCACCGGGACAGGGGTTCACGAGCAGTACTTC
D gene: TRBD1
clone size: once
V gene: TRBV27
J gene: TRBJ2-7

CDR3 protein: CASSLDRVSYEQYF
CDR3 DNA: TGTGCCAGCAGCCTCGACAGGGTCTCCTACGAGCAGTACTTC
D gene: TRBD1
clone size: once
V gene: TRBV28
J gene: TRBJ2-7

CDR3 protein: CASSLNSQGRSPLHF
CDR3 DNA: TGCGCCAGCAGCCTCAACAGCCAGGGTAGATCACCCCTCCACTTT
D gene: NA
clone size: NA
V gene: TRBV4-3
J gene: TRBJ1-6

CDR3 protein: CASSFSGSRGTQYF
CDR3 DNA: TGTGCCAGCAGCTTTAGCGGGAGTAGAGGGACCCAGTACTTC
D gene: TRBD2
clone size: NA
V gene: TRBV7-9
J gene: TRBJ2-5

CDR3 protein: CASSSLREGIYNEQFF
CDR3 DNA: TGTGCCAGCAGTTCACTACGGGAGGGGATTTACAATGAGCAGTTCTTC
D gene: TRBD2
clone size: NA
V gene: TRBV7-9
J gene: TRBJ2-1

CDR3 protein: CASSQLGVGYEQYF
CDR3 DNA: TGCGCCAGCAGCCAATTAGGGGTTGGCTACGAGCAGTACTTC
D gene: NA
clone size: NA
V gene: TRBV4-1
J gene: TRBJ2-7

CDR3 protein: CASREGLADTQYF
CDR3 DNA: TGTGCCAGCCGGGAGGGCCTTGCAGATACGCAGTATTTT
D gene: TRBD2
clone size: NA
V gene: TRBV19
J gene: TRBJ2-3